The clone carrying this T cell receptor beta chain was found a few times. This CDR3 is 12 amino acids long. V was clipped by 8 bases and J by 4 bases; unmatched bases: 4. Germline V gives CDR1 MDHEN, CDR2 SYDVKM. This sample is part of a study of blood T cell repertoires in COVID-19. Across the study: Samples taken during acute and convalescent COVID-19 were collected in the United States, Italy and Spain. PBMCs, B-cell-depleted T cells, or T cells provided the cDNA or gDNA that made up the material.

Per the study methods: Quantification of nucleated cells was approximated via reference gene primer amplification. Using immunoSEQ multiplex PCR, the repertoire was profiled, and TCRdb retains in-frame clones only, with some absent. That table furnishes V, J and clone size, whereas the DNA furnished D and trimming. Counted here are around 80,000 clones, over 80% occurring once; the ten biggest clones make up roughly 9%. The receptor's source is a human donor in a cohort sampled during active COVID-19. Sequenced input: peripheral blood. The chain uses TRBV28 and TRBJ1-2; the match to TRBD1 covers 7 bases. CDR3 sequence: CASQGTAYGYTF. CDR3 nucleotide sequence: TGTGCCAGCCAAGGGACAGCCTATGGCTACACCTTC.